This TCR beta chain was captured in a study of cytomegalovirus exposure and HLA in healthy donors. The PCR used 60 Vbeta and 13 Jbeta primers. Generated by immunoSEQ multiplex PCR, the TCRdb table keeps only in-frame clones and is missing some. The sample records 100,000 to 150,000 clones, approximately 75% being singletons. Study-wide results and caveats: Among donors in an Asian-associated ancestry cluster, a later analysis reportedly found fewer N-insertions than the roughly 610-donor mean.

With regard to this clone: Its antigen is not known.

J was trimmed by 2 bases and V by 4 bases; bases with no gene match: 7. In germline, CDR1 is SGHTA, CDR2 FQGNSA. CDR3 length: 17 amino acids. The sequence was obtained from a male donor in good health and CMV-seronegative. Sequenced material: PBMCs. V is TRBV7-2 and J is TRBJ2-3, with 12 bases aligning to TRBD2. The DNA of the CDR3 is TGTGCCAGCAGCTCAAGACTAGCGGGGGCCTACACAGATACGCAGTATTTT. Translating it yields CASSSRLAGAYTDTQYF.